Described below is a single TCR beta chain sequence and its context. Its recognized antigen is unknown. No base quality values were provided; no much bigger clone lies one nucleotide off. Collaborating institutions collected whole blood in K2EDTA tubes following their own protocols. For TCRbeta analysis, collaborator samples were shipped as frozen whole blood, as isolated PBMCs, or as DNA extracted from either sample type. The immunoSEQ Assay, a bias-controlled multiplex PCR, was used to amplify TCRbeta CDR3 regions from genomic DNA. The authors processed their data as follows. Nucleated cell counts per sample were estimated from amplification of reference gene primers within the assay. To quantify the absolute abundance of each unique TCRbeta CDR3 rearrangement, sequence reads were collapsed and filtered. Productive Simpson clonality was computed per sample as the square root of Simpson's diversity index over productive rearrangements. In TCRdb, the immuneACCESS table is reduced to in-frame sequences with V and J assigned. These tables do not hold every clone; where another copy was compared, an unresolved V gene accounts for under half, and the others remain unexplained. That table supplies the V and J calls and clone size; D and trimming were determined from the DNA. For this sample there are about 58,000 clones; about 89% appear just once. Clones ranked in the top ten supply approximately 15% of the sample.

These data come from a study of blood T cell repertoires in COVID-19 (dated by TCRdb to 2020 to 2021). Regarding the research as a whole: The collaborator samples originated in the United States, Italy and Spain and spanned the acute and convalescent phases of COVID-19. Sample metadata almost always included a de-identified subject ID, COVID-19 status, age in years and sex. The repertoires were released in a freely available public database intended as a resource for research on the immune response to SARS-CoV-2. Samples were obtained from the ongoing ImmuneRACE study (first 160 participants) and from 1,254 subjects provided by 6 global collaborators. HLA class I and class II types, where available, came from metadata supplied by the sample provider rather than from assay-based typing. Deeply sampled blood TCRbeta repertoires from subjects exposed to, actively infected with, or recovered from COVID-19 were included in the dataset. The material from the prospective study consisted of cDNA or gDNA derived from T cells, B-cell-depleted T cells, or PBMCs.

Points the paper makes about the study in general: Clinical and demographic metadata were provided uncurated, with the amount varying by source and participant.

Sequencing used peripheral blood. The sequence derives from a woman aged 60-70 years with active COVID-19.

The CDR3 region reads CASSPVGTGGNTIYF. The sequenced DNA is TGTGCCAGCAGCCCTGTCGGGACAGGGGGAAACACCATATATTTT. The rearranged chain carries TRBV13 and TRBJ1-3, and 9 junction bases match TRBD1. From a lookup of the germline V gene (reference sequence), CDR1 and CDR2 are PRHDT and FYEKMQ. The CDR3 runs 15 amino acids, cysteine and phenylalanine included. Only the CDR3 DNA stays, 45 bases, in frame from base 1. V loses 5 bases at its end and J loses 4 bases; junction bases beyond the gene matches: 6.